The next 14 T cell receptor beta chains were all read from a single sample in a study of control samples from healthy donors and cancer patients. Data came from immunoSEQ multiplex PCR; TCRdb stores just in-frame clones and leaves some out. The repertoire holds about 120,000 clones, with around 88% as singletons. Sequenced material: blood. The receptors here all came from a man between 35 and 55 years old in good health.

V is TRBV19 and J is TRBJ2-7; 10 nucleotides match TRBD2. The J segment lost 2 bases and the V segment lost 5 bases, leaving 6 bases of the junction unmatched. The germline CDR1 and CDR2 sequences are LNHDA and SQIVND (reference sequence). This CDR3 spans 15 amino acids. The CDR3 DNA is TGTGCCAGTAGTCATAGCGGGGGGATAACCTACGAGCAGTACTTC. Its protein product is CASSHSGGITYEQYF.

This chain connects TRBV27 to TRBJ1-4; D uncertain. The V and J ends lost 3 bases and 8 bases respectively, with 16 bases between them. This CDR3 has 15 amino acids. The germline gives CDR1 MNHEY, CDR2 SMNVEV (reference sequence). CDR3 loop: CASSLDSRMREKLFF. As DNA, the CDR3 is TGTGCCAGCAGTTTGGACTCACGCATGCGGGAAAAACTGTTTTTT.

This clone occurred once. The rearrangement links TRBV6-1 to TRBJ2-7; D is ambiguous. This CDR3 has 14 amino acids. Trimming removed 1 base from V and 0 bases from J, with 7 bases in between. Germline V gene sequence: CDR1 MNHNS, CDR2 SASEGT. As DNA, the CDR3 is TGTGCCAGCAGTGAAGAGGCTTACTCCTACGAGCAGTACTTC. Translation gives CASSEEAYSYEQYF.

The chain is built from TRBV24-1 and TRBJ1-2; D gene unclear. Per germline, CDR1 KGHDR and CDR2 SFDVKD. Trimming shortened V by 0 bases and J by 7 bases, and 2 bases separated the two germline ends. The CDR3 totals 11 residues. The CDR3 nucleotides read TGTGCCACCAGTGATTTGTTTGGCTACACCTTC. Translation gives CATSDLFGYTF.

The V call is TRBV5-6, the J call TRBJ2-2; D is tentatively TRBD1 or TRBD2 (5 bases each). CDR1 is SGHDT and CDR2 is YYEEEE in the germline V gene. The V end was cut by 2 bases, the J end by 4 bases, with 6 bases between. The CDR3 length is 13 residues. In nucleotides, the CDR3 is TGTGCCAGCAGCTTCGGGACCACCGGGGAGCTGTTTTTT. Its translation: CASSFGTTGELFF.

V is TRBV29-1 and J is TRBJ2-3; 11 bases match TRBD2. V trimming: 6 bases; J trimming: 2 bases; junction bases outside the gene matches: 10. This CDR3 spans 16 amino acids. The germline V gene has CDR1 SQVTM and CDR2 ANQGSEA. The CDR3 spells CSVAGLAGPYTDTQYF. CDR3 coding DNA: TGCAGCGTCGCCGGACTAGCGGGTCCTTACACAGATACGCAGTATTTT.

This sequence joins TRBV9 and TRBJ2-2; tentatively, D is TRBD2 (5 bases). The CDR3 is 16 residues long. Germline V gives CDR1 SGDLS, CDR2 YYNGEE. V lost 3 bases, J lost 2 bases, and 14 bases lay in between. This chain's CDR3 is CASSDPVRGNTGELFF. The CDR3 DNA reads TGTGCCAGCAGCGATCCCGTCCGGGGTAACACCGGGGAGCTGTTTTTT.

The rearrangement uses TRBV24-1 and TRBJ2-5; no definite D call. CDR3 length: 12 amino acids. V was trimmed by 2 bases and J by 1 base, leaving 1 base between them. The germline gives CDR1 KGHDR, CDR2 SFDVKD. CDR3 loop: CATSDSQETQYF. CDR3 coding DNA: TGTGCCACCAGTGATTCCCAAGAGACCCAGTACTTC.

The V and J genes are TRBV30 and TRBJ1-4; D gene ambiguous. From germline, CDR1 is GTSNPN and CDR2 SVGIG (reference sequence). The CDR3 totals 13 residues. The germline V and J ends were trimmed by 0 bases and 5 bases, with 7 bases remaining between them. The CDR3 here is CAWSVRRNEKLFF. Written as DNA, the CDR3 is TGTGCCTGGAGTGTTAGGAGAAATGAAAAACTGTTTTTT.

This clone showed up just a few times. This same CDR3 is encoded by further DNA sequences in the sample. The DNA for the CDR3 is TGCAGTGCTAGGCAGAACTATGGCTACACCTTC. This encodes CSARQNYGYTF. The chain joins TRBV20-1 to TRBJ1-2; unclear D gene. From germline, CDR1 is DFQATT and CDR2 SNEGSKA (reference sequence). The V gene lost 3 bases and the J gene lost 2 bases, with 4 bases spanning the gap. The length of the CDR3 is 11 residues.

V gene TRBV25-1 combines with J gene TRBJ1-3; 7 bases align to TRBD1. Germline CDR1 and CDR2: MGHDK and SYGVNS. The length of the CDR3 is 16 residues. CDR3 sequence reads: CPQGEGRFLGGNTIYF. The CDR3 DNA sequence: TGTCCGCAGGGGGAGGGGAGATTTCTGGGTGGAAACACCATATATTTT.

This chain uses TRBV7-6 with TRBJ2-3; a weak D match, TRBD2 (6 bases). This CDR3 is 14 amino acids long. Germline V CDR1 and CDR2: SGHVS, FNYEAQ. V was pared by 5 bases and J by 2 bases, with 11 bases between. CDR3 loop: CASSAGIHTDTQYF. The CDR3 region has the DNA TGTGCCAGCAGCGCGGGGATACACACAGATACGCAGTATTTT.

The gene calls are TRBV24-1 and TRBJ1-2; no clear D. The CDR3 has 12 amino acids. The V end lost 6 bases, the J end lost 7 bases, and 11 bases lay between the germline ends. Germline CDR1 is KGHDR and CDR2 is SFDVKD. The CDR3 spells CATSRRGLGYTF. The CDR3 DNA follows: TGTGCCACCAGTAGAAGAGGGCTTGGCTACACCTTC.

The chain has TRBV10-3 and TRBJ2-7, with D perhaps matching TRBD1 or TRBD2 (5 bases each). Germline CDR1 reads ENHRY; CDR2 reads SYGVKD. V was shortened by 2 bases and J by 0 bases, with 14 bases between the two germline ends. The CDR3 contains 16 residues. Here the CDR3 DNA reads TGTGCCATCAGTGAGAGGGGCGGGTCCTTCTCCTACGAGCAGTACTTC. Translation gives CAISERGGSFSYEQYF.